The clone carrying this TCR beta chain showed up just once. Its antigen remains unknown. The record originates from a study of cytomegalovirus exposure and HLA in healthy donors. TCRdb's table, derived via immunoSEQ multiplex PCR, lists solely in-frame clones and lacks some. The sample has about 160,000 clones, roughly 83% seen once; the top ten hold 10%. Overall study findings and caveats: With high specificity and sensitivity, the classifier reportedly diagnosed cytomegalovirus status.

The sequencing sample was made of PBMCs. The TCR comes from a young man in good health and CMV-seropositive.

The CDR3 sequence: CASTVTGGNEQFF. The CDR3, as DNA: TGTGCCAGCACCGTGACAGGGGGGAATGAGCAGTTCTTC. The V call is TRBV5-6, the J call TRBJ2-1; 9 bases align to TRBD1. Germline V CDR1 and CDR2: SGHDT, YYEEEE. J gave up 7 bases and V 6 bases, and 5 bases lay outside the gene matches. The CDR3 has 13 amino acids.